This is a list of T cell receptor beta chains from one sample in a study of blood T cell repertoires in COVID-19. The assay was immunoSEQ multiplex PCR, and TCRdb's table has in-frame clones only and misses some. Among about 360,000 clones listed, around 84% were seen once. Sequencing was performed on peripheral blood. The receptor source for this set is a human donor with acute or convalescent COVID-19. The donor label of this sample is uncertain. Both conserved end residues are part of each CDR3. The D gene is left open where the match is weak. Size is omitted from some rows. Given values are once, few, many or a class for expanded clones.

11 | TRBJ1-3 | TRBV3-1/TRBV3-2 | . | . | TGTGCCACGGGAAACGGAAACACCATATATTTT | CATGNGNTIYF
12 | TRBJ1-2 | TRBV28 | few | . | TGTGCCAGCAGTTCTTATGACTATGGCTACACCTTC | CASSSYDYGYTF
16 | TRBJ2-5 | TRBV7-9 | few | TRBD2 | TGTGCCAGCAGCCCCGGACTAGCGGGGGGCCAAGAGACCCAGTACTTC | CASSPGLAGGQETQYF
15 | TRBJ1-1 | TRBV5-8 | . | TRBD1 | TGTGCCAGCAGCACAGGGACAGCCATGAACACTGAAGCTTTCTTT | CASSTGTAMNTEAFF
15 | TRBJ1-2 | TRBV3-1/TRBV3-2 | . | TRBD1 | TGTGCCAGCAGCCAGGGACAGGCCACTTACTATGGCTACACCTTC | CASSQGQATYYGYTF
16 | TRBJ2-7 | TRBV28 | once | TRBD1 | TGTGCCAGCAGTTTCGGTGGGGGACAGGGCAAGTACGAGCAGTACTTC | CASSFGGGQGKYEQYF
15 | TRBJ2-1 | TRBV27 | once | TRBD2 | TGTGCCAGCAGTCCCGGGACTAGATCCTACAATGAGCAGTTCTTC | CASSPGTRSYNEQFF
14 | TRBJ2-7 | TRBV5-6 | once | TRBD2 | TGTGCCAGCAGTTCGTCTAGCGGGAGTTACGAGCAGTACTTC | CASSSSSGSYEQYF
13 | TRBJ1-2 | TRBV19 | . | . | TGTGCCAGTAGTATAGATCTAGGGAGCGGCTACACCTTC | CASSIDLGSGYTF
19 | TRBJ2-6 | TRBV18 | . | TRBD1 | TGTGCCAGCTCACCATCGGATCGGGACAGGGCTTCTGGGGCCAACGTCCTGACTTTC | CASSPSDRDRASGANVLTF
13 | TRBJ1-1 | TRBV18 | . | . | TGTGCCAGCTCACTTCTAGTTGTGGATGAAGCTTTCTTT | CASSLLVVDEAFF
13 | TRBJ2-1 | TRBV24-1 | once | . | TGTGCCACCCAAGGCGGAGGGTTCAATGAGCAGTTCTTC | CATQGGGFNEQFF
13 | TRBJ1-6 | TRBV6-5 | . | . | TGTGCCAGCAGGGACAGTAATAATTCACCCCTCCACTTT | CASRDSNNSPLHF
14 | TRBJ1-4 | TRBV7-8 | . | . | TGTGCCAGCAGCTTAGGGGACATACGGGAAAAACTGTTTTTT | CASSLGDIREKLFF
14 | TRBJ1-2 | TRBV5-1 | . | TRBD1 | TGCGCCAGCAGCTGGGGGACAGGGGATAATGGCTACACCTTC | CASSWGTGDNGYTF